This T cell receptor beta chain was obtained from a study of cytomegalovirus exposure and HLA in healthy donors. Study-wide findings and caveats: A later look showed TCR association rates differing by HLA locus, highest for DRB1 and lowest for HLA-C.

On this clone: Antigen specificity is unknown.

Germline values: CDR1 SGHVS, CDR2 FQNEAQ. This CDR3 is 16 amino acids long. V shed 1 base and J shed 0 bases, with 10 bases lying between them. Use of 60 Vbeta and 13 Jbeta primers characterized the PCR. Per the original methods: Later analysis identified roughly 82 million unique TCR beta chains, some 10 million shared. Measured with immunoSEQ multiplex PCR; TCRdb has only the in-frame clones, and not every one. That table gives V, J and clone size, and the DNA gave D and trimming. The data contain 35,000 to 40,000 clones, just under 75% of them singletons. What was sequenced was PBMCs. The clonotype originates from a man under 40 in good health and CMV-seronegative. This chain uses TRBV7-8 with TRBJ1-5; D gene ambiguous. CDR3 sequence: CASSLDSPLSNQPQHF. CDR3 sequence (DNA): TGTGCCAGCAGCTTAGACTCCCCTCTTAGCAATCAGCCCCAGCATTTT.